The 14 T cell receptor beta chains below were found in one sample sequenced in a study of cytomegalovirus exposure and HLA in healthy donors. 60 Vbeta and 13 Jbeta primers were used in PCR. Using immunoSEQ multiplex PCR, the repertoire was profiled, and TCRdb retains in-frame clones only, with some absent. The data contain over 100,000 clones, 79% of them singletons. The sample was PBMCs. The origin of the receptors is a male donor in good health and CMV-seronegative.

The chain recombines TRBV5-1 with TRBJ2-2; 7 bases line up with TRBD1. The ends lost 1 base at V and 0 bases at J; junction bases unmatched: 6. This CDR3 spans 17 amino acids. Germline CDR1 and CDR2: SGHRS and YFSETQ. The CDR3 loop is CASSLPGGSTNTGELFF. CDR3 bases: TGCGCCAGCAGCTTGCCAGGGGGTTCCACGAACACCGGGGAGCTGTTTTTT.

V is TRBV7-6 and J is TRBJ2-3; the match to TRBD2 covers 13 bases. The CDR3 extends over 18 amino acids. Germline lookup yields CDR1 SGHVS and CDR2 FNYEAQ. With V trimmed by 4 bases and J by 5 bases, 12 bases remained unmatched. The CDR3 region is CASSSGLAGASLGDTQYF. Written as DNA, the CDR3 is TGTGCCAGCAGCTCTGGACTAGCGGGGGCCTCCTTGGGAGATACGCAGTATTTT.

The chain uses TRBV11-2 and TRBJ2-1, with D possibly TRBD1 on 6 matching bases. The V gene lost 2 bases and the J gene lost 0 bases, with 8 bases spanning the gap. Germline V lookup: CDR1 SGHAT, CDR2 FQNNGV. This CDR3 region has 15 residues. The CDR3 nucleotides are TGTGCCAGCAGCTTACAGGGGAGCTCCTACAATGAGCAGTTCTTC. The encoded protein is CASSLQGSSYNEQFF.

This clone was seen more than once but under ten times. The chain uses TRBV7-2 and TRBJ2-3, with no clear D. Trimming took 1 base from V and 1 from J, leaving 12 bases between them. The CDR3 is 16 residues long. From germline, CDR1 is SGHTA and CDR2 FQGNSA. CDR3 bases: TGTGCCAGCAGCTTAGTGGTGGGCGCCGGCACAGATACGCAGTATTTT. Encoded protein: CASSLVVGAGTDTQYF.

As for this clone: The germline gene is not matched at one end of the junction; a read error may be the cause. The rearrangement uses TRBV7-9 and TRBJ2-7, with no clear D. The CDR3 length is 15 residues. Germline V lookup: CDR1 SEHNR, CDR2 FQNEAQ (reference sequence). CDR3 in amino acids: CSSSSRTASSYEQYF. CDR3 nucleotide sequence: TGTTCCAGCAGCTCCCGCACTGCTAGCTCCTACGAGCAGTACTTC. The full variable domain, in which reference TRBV7-9 and TRBJ2-7 provide the parts outside the CDR3, is DTGVSQNPRHKITKRGQNVTFRCDPISEHNRLYWYRQTLGQGPEFLTYFQNEAQLEKSRLLSDRFSAERPKGSFSTLEIQRTEQGDSAMYLCSSSSRTASSYEQYFGPGTRLTVT.

The chain links TRBV19 to TRBJ2-4; the D gene is possibly TRBD2 (5 bases). This CDR3 region has 14 residues. The V end was cut by 6 bases, the J end by 5 bases, with 14 bases between. Germline CDR1 reads LNHDA; CDR2 reads SQIVND (reference sequence). CDR3 in amino acids: CASSSSWTENIQYF. CDR3 bases: TGTGCCAGTAGCTCCTCTTGGACTGAAAACATTCAGTACTTC.

A single count supports this clone. The V call is TRBV25-1, the J call TRBJ1-1; no definite D call. CDR1 MGHDK and CDR2 SYGVNS come from the germline V gene. Trimming removed 7 bases at V and 5 bases at J, with 17 bases between. The CDR3 contains 14 residues. The chain's CDR3 is CASMGLGQTTEAFF. The CDR3 DNA follows: TGTGCCAGCATGGGTTTGGGCCAGACGACTGAAGCTTTCTTT.

The V call is TRBV11-2, the J call TRBJ1-4; no clear D gene. Germline V gives CDR1 SGHAT, CDR2 FQNNGV. The CDR3 consists of 15 residues. With 6 bases removed from V and 4 bases from J, the gap between germline ends came to 15 bases. DNA of the CDR3: TGTGCCAGCAGTGGGCCCGGGAACCTTAATGAAAAACTGTTTTTT. Protein: CASSGPGNLNEKLFF. The full variable domain, rest sourced from reference TRBV11-2 and TRBJ1-4, is EAGVAQSPRYKIIEKRQSVAFWCNPISGHATLYWYQQILGQGPKLLIQFQNNGVVDDSQLPKDRFSAERLKGVDSTLKIQPAKLEDSAVYLCASSGPGNLNEKLFFGSGTQLSVL.

The chain recombines TRBV18 with TRBJ1-6; D unclear. V was cut by 3 bases and J by 5 bases, with 5 bases left in between. This CDR3 is built from 13 residues. Germline assignment: CDR1 KGHSH and CDR2 LQKENI. CDR3 protein: CASSPRDNSPLHF. The CDR3 DNA sequence: TGTGCCAGCTCACCCCGGGATAATTCACCCCTCCACTTT.

The CDR3 region is CASSIRAGQSYEQYF. The DNA for the CDR3 is TGTGCCAGTAGTATTCGAGCCGGACAAAGTTACGAGCAGTACTTC. The chain recombines TRBV19 with TRBJ2-7; weak D call: TRBD1 (5 bases). The V and J ends lost 3 bases and 4 bases respectively, with 16 bases between them. Germline lookup yields CDR1 LNHDA and CDR2 SQIVND (reference sequence). This CDR3 comprises 15 residues.

CDR3 in DNA: TGTGCCAGCAGTTTAAGGCGGGAGGGTGAGCAGTTCTTC. This codes for CASSLRREGEQFF. This chain joins TRBV27 and TRBJ2-1, with 9 positions matching TRBD2. V was clipped by 2 bases and J by 9 bases; unmatched bases: 2. CDR1 is MNHEY and CDR2 is SMNVEV in the germline V gene (reference sequence). CDR3 length: 13 amino acids.

V is TRBV18 and J is TRBJ2-1; 7 nucleotides agree with TRBD1. This CDR3 has 15 amino acids. Germline lookup yields CDR1 KGHSH and CDR2 LQKENI. The ends lost 6 bases at V and 0 bases at J; junction bases unmatched: 5. CDR3 residues: CASSVQGSSYNEQFF. CDR3 nucleotide sequence: TGTGCCAGCTCTGTACAGGGGAGCTCCTACAATGAGCAGTTCTTC.

The chain has TRBV30 and TRBJ1-1, with 12 bases aligning to TRBD1. Germline lookup yields CDR1 GTSNPN and CDR2 SVGIG (reference sequence). J lost 9 bases, V lost 4 bases, and 6 bases had no gene match. This CDR3 region has 13 residues. In DNA form, the CDR3 reads TGTGCCTGGAAGGGACAGGGGGCTAAGAAAGCTTTCTTT. As protein: CAWKGQGAKKAFF.

This chain uses TRBV19 with TRBJ1-5, with 7 bases identical to TRBD1. The CDR3 spans 18 residues. V was pared by 7 bases and J by 2 bases, with 17 bases of the junction left unmatched. Germline V gene data show CDR1 as LNHDA and CDR2 as SQIVND (reference sequence). DNA of the CDR3: TGTGCCAGTACCTTATACCCCGACAGGGCTCAGGGCAATCAGCCCCAGCATTTT. Translating it yields CASTLYPDRAQGNQPQHF.